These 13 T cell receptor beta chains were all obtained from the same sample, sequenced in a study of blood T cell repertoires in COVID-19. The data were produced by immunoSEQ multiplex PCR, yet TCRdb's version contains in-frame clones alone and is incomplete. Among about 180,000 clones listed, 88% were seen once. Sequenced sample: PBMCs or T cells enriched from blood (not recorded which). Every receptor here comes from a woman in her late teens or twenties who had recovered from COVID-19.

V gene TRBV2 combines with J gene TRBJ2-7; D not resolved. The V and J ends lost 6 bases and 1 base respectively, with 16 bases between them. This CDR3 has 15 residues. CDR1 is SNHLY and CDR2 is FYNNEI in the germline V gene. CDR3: CASRDLVAGSYEQYF. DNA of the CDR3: TGTGCCAGCAGAGATCTAGTAGCTGGGTCCTACGAGCAGTACTTC.

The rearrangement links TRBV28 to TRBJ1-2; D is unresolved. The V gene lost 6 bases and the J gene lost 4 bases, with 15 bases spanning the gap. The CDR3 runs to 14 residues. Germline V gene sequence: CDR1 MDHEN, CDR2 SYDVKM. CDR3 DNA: TGTGCCAGCAGCCGTGACTCGACGGGCTATGGCTACACCTTC. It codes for CASSRDSTGYGYTF.

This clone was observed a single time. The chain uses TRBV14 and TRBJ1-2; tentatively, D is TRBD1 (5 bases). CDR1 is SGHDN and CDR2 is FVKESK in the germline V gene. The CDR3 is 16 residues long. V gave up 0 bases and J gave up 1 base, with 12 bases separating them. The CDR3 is CASSQDIGGINYGYTF. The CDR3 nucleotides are TGTGCCAGCAGCCAAGACATCGGGGGGATTAACTATGGCTACACCTTC. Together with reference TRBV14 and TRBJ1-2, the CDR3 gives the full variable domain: EAGVTQFPSHSVIEKGQTVTLRCDPISGHDNLYWYRRVMGKEIKFLLHFVKESKQDESGMPNNRFLAERTGGTYSTLKVQPAELEDSGVYFCASSQDIGGINYGYTFGSGTRLTVV.

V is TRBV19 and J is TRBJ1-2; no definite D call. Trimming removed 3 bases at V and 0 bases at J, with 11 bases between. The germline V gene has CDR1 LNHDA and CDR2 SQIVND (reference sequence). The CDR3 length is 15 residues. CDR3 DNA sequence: TGTGCCAGTAGTATTCCAGCGAGGGCTAACTATGGCTACACCTTC. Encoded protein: CASSIPARANYGYTF.

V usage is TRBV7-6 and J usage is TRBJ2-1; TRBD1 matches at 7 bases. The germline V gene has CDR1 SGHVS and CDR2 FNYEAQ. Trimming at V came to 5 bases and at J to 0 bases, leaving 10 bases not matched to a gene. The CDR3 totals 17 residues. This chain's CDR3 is CASSPGPGGSSYNEQFF. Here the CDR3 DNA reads TGTGCCAGCAGCCCCGGTCCAGGGGGAAGCTCCTACAATGAGCAGTTCTTC.

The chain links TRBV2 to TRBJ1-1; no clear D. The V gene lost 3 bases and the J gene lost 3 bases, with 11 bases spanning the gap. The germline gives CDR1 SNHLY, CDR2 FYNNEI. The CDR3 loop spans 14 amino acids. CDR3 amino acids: CASSEIKGDTEAFF. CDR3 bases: TGTGCCAGCAGTGAGATAAAGGGAGACACTGAAGCTTTCTTT.

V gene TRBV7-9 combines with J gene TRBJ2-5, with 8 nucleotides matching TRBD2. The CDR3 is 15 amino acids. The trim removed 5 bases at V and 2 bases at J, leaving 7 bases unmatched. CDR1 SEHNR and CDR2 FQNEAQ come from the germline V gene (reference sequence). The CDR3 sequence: CASSPPGGGQETQYF. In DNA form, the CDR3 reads TGTGCCAGCAGCCCCCCCGGGGGGGGGCAAGAGACCCAGTACTTC.

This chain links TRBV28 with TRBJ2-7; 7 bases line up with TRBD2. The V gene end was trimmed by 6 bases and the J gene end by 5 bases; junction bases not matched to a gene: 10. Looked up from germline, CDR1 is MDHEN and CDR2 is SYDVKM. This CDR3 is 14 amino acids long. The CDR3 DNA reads TGTGCCAGCAGGACGGGGAGGGAGATCGACGAGCAGTACTTC. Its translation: CASRTGREIDEQYF.

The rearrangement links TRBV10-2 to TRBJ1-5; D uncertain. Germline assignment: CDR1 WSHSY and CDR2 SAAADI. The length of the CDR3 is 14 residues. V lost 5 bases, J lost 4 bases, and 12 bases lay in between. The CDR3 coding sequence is TGCGCCAGCAGTATGTCCCTTTCGAATCAGCCCCAGCATTTT. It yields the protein CASSMSLSNQPQHF.

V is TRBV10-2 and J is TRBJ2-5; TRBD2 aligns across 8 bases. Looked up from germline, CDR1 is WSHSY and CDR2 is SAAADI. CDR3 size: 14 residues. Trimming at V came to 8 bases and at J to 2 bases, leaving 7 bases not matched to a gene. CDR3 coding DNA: TGCGCCAGCCCGAACGGGAGGGTGCAAGAGACCCAGTACTTC. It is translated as CASPNGRVQETQYF.

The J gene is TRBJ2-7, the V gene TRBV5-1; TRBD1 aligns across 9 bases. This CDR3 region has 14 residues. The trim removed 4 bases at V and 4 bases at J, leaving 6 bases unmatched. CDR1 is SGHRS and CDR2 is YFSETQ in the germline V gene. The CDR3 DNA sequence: TGCGCCAGCAGCCCCACAGGGGGCGGATACGAGCAGTACTTC. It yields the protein CASSPTGGGYEQYF.

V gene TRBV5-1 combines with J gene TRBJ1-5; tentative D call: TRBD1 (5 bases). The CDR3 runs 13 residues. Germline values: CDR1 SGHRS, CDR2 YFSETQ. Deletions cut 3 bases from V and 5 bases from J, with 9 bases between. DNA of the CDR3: TGCGCCAGCAGCTCAGACAGCTATCAGCCCCAGCATTTT. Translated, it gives CASSSDSYQPQHF.

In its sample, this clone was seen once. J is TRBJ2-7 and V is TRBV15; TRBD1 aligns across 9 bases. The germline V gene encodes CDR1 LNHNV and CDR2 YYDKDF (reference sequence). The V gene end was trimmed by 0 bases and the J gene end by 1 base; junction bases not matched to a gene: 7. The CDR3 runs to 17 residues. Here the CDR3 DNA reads TGTGCCACCAGCAGAGATCCACAGGGGGCGGGATCCTACGAGCAGTACTTC. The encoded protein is CATSRDPQGAGSYEQYF.